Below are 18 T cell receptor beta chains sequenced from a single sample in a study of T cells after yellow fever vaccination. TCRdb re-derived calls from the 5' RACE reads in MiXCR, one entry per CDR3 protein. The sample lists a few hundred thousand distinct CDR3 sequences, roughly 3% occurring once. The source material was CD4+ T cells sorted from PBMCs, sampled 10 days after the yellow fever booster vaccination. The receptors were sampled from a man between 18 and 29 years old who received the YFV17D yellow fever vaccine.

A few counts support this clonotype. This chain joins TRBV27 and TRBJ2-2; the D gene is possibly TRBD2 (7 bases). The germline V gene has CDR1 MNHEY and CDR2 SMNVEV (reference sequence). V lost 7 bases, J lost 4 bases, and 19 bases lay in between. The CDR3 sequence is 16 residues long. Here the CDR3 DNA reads TGTGCCAGCACCTACGGGGGCGGGGGATTCACCGGGGAGCTGTTTTTT. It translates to CASTYGGGGFTGELFF.

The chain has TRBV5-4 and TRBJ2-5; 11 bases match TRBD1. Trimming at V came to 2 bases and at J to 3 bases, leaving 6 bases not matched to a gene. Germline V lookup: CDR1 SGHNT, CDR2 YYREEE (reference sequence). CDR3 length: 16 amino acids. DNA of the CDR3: TGTGCCAGCAGCTTCACCGGGACAGGGGGTAAAGAGACCCAGTACTTC. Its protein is CASSFTGTGGKETQYF.

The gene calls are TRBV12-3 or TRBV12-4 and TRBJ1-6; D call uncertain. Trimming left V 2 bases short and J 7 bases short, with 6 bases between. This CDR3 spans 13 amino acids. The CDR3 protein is CASSLWVNSPLHF. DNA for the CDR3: TGTGCCAGCAGTTTATGGGTGAATTCACCCCTCCACTTT.

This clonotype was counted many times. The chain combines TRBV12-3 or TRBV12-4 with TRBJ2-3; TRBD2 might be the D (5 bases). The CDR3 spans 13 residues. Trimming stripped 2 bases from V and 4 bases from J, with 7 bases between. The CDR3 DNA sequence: TGTGCCAGCAGTTTATGGGGAGCAGATACGCAGTATTTT. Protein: CASSLWGADTQYF.

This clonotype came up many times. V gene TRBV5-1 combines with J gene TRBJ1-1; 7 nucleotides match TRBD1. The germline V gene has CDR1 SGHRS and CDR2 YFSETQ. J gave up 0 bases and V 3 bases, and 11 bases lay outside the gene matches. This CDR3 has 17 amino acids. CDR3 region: CASSSGQDRYMNTEAFF. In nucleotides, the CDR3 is TGCGCCAGCAGCTCTGGACAGGACCGCTACATGAACACTGAAGCTTTCTTT.

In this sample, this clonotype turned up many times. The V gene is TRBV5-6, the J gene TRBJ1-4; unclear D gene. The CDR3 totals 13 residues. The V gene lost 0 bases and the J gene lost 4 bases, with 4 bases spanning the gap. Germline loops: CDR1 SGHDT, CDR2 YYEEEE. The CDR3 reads CASSLDLNEKLFF. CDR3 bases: TGTGCCAGCAGCTTGGACCTTAATGAAAAACTGTTTTTT.

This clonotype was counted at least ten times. The CDR3 DNA reads as TGTGCCAGCTCACCAAATCGAAACGGGGCCGGACCGAACACTGAAGCTTTCTTT. This encodes CASSPNRNGAGPNTEAFF. The chain is built from TRBV18 and TRBJ1-1; D might be TRBD1 (5 bases). Germline V lookup: CDR1 KGHSH, CDR2 LQKENI. The CDR3 runs 18 residues. V lost 2 bases to trimming and J lost 1 base, with 20 bases between them. The full variable domain, its missing parts supplied by reference TRBV18 and TRBJ1-1, is NAGVMQNPRHLVRRRGQEARLRCSPMKGHSHVYWYRQLPEEGLKFMVYLQKENIIDESGMPKERFSAEFPKEGPSILRIQQVVRGDSAAYFCASSPNRNGAGPNTEAFFGQGTRLTVV.

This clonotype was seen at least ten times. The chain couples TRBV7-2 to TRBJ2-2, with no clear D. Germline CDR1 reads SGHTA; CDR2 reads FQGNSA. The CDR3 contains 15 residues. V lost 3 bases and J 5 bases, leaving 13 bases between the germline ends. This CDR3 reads CASSFIRVATGELFF. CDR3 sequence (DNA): TGTGCCAGCAGCTTCATCCGGGTGGCGACCGGGGAGCTGTTTTTT. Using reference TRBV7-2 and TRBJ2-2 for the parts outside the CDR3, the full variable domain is GAGVSQSPSNKVTEKGKDVELRCDPISGHTALYWYRQSLGQGLEFLIYFQGNSAPDKSGLPSDRFSAERTGGSVSTLTIQRTQQEDSAVYLCASSFIRVATGELFFGEGSRLTVL.

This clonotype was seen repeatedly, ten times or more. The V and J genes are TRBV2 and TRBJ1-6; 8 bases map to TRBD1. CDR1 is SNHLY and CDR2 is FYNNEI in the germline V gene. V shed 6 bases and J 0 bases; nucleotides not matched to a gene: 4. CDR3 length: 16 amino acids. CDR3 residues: CASRDRASSYNSPLHF. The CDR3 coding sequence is TGTGCCAGCAGGGACAGGGCCAGCTCCTATAATTCACCCCTCCACTTT.

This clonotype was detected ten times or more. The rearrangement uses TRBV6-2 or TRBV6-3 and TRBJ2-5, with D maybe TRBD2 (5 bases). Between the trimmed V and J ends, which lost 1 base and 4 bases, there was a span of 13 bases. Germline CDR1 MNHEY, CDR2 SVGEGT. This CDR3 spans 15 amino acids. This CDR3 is CASSYWRSPIETQYF. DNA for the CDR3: TGTGCCAGCAGTTACTGGAGGAGTCCGATAGAGACCCAGTACTTC.

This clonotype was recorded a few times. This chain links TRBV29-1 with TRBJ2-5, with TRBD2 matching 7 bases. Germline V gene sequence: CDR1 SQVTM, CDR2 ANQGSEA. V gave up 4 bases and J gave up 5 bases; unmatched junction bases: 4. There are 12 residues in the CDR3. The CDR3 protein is CSVAEGGETQYF. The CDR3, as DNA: TGCAGCGTTGCGGAGGGAGGGGAGACCCAGTACTTC.

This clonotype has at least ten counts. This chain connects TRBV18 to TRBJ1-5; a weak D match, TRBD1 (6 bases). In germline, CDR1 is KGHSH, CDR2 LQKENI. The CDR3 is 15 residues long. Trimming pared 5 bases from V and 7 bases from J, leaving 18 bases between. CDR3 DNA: TGTGCCAGCTCAGGCAGTTTGAGGGGGTCCCAGCCCCAGCATTTT. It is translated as CASSGSLRGSQPQHF.

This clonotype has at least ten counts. CDR3 coding DNA: TGTGCCACCAGTAGAGACAGCTACGAGCAGTACGTC. Translated, it gives CATSRDSYEQYV. The rearrangement links TRBV10-3 to TRBJ2-7, with D perhaps matching TRBD1 (5 bases). The CDR3 consists of 12 residues. Germline-derived CDR1 and CDR2 are ENHRY and SYGVKD.

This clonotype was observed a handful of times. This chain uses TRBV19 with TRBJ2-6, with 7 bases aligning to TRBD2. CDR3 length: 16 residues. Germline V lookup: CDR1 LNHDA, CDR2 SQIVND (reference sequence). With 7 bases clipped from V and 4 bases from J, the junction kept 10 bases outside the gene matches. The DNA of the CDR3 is TGTGCCAGTACCCTGTCGGGGGGTACCGGGGCCAACGTCCTGACTTTC. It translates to CASTLSGGTGANVLTF. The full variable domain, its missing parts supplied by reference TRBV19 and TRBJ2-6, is DGGITQSPKYLFRKEGQNVTLSCEQNLNHDAMYWYRQDPGQGLRLIYYSQIVNDFQKGDIAEGYSVSREKKESFPLTVTSAQKNPTAFYLCASTLSGGTGANVLTFGAGSRLTVL.

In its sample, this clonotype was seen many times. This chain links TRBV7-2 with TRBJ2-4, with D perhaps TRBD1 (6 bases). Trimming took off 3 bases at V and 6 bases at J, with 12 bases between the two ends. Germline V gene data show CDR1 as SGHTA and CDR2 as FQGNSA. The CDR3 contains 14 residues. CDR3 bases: TGTGCCAGCAGCTTCCGAAAAGGGGGAAACATTCAGTACTTC. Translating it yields CASSFRKGGNIQYF.

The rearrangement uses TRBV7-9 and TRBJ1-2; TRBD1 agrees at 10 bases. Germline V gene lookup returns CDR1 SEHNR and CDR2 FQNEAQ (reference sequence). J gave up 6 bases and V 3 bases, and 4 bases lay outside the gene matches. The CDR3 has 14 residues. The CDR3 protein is CASSLGQGIHGYTF. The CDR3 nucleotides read TGTGCCAGCAGCTTGGGACAGGGGATCCATGGCTACACCTTC.

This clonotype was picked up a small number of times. CDR3 DNA sequence: TGCGCCAGCAGCTTGACTAGTAAAGGCGGGGAGCTGTTTTTT. The encoded protein is CASSLTSKGGELFF. This chain links TRBV5-1 with TRBJ2-2, with D perhaps matching TRBD2 (5 bases). This CDR3 is 14 amino acids long. Germline-derived CDR1 and CDR2 are SGHRS and YFSETQ. The germline V and J ends were trimmed by 1 base and 7 bases, with 11 bases remaining between them.

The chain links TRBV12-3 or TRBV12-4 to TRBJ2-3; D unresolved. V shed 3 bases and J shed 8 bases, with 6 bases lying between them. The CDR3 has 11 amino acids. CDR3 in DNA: TGTGCCAGCAGTTTCTGGGGTACGCAGTATTTT. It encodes CASSFWGTQYF.